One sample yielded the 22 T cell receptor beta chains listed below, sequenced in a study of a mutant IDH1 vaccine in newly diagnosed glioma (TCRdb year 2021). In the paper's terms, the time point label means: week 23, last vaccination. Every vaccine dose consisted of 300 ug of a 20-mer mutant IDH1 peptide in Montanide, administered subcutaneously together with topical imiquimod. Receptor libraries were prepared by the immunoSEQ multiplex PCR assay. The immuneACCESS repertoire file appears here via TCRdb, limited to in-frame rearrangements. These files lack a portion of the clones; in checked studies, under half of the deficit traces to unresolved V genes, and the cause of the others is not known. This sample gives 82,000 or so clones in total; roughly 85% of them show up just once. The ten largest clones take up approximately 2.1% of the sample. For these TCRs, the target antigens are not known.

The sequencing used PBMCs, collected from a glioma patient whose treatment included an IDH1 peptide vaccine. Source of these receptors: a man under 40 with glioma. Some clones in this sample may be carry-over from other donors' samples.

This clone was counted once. CDR3 amino acids: CASSLDSLYNEQFF. CDR3 in DNA: TGTGCCAGCAGCTTAGACTCTCTATACAATGAGCAGTTCTTC. V usage is TRBV7-3 and J usage is TRBJ2-1; D is unresolved. Germline CDR1 SGHTA, CDR2 FQGTGA. V was shortened by 2 bases and J by 4 bases, with 9 bases between the two germline ends. The CDR3 loop spans 14 amino acids.

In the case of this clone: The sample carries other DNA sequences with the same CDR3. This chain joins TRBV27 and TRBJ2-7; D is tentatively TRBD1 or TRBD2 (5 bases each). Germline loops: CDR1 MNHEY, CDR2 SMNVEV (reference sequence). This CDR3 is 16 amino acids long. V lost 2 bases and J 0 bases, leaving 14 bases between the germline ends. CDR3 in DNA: TGTGCCAGCAGTTTAAGTGGGTCAGGGAGCTCCTACGAGCAGTACTTC. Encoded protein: CASSLSGSGSSYEQYF.

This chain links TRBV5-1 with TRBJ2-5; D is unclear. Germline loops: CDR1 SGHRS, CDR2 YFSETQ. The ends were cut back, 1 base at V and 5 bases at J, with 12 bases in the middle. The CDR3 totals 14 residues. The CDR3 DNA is TGCGCCAGCAGCTTGTTAGGGATGGGGGAGACCCAGTACTTC. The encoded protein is CASSLLGMGETQYF.

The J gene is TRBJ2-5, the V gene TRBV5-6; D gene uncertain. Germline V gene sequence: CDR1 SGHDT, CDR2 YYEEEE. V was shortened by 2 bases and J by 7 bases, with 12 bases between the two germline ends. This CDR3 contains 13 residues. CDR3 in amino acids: CASSFPEPGTQYF. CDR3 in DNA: TGTGCCAGCAGCTTTCCAGAGCCGGGGACCCAGTACTTC.

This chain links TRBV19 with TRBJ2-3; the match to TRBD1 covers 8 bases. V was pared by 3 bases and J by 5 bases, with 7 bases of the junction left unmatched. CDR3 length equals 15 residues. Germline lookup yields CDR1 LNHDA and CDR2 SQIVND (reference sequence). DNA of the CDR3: TGTGCCAGTAGTATCTTAAGGACAGGGCGAGATACGCAGTATTTT. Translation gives CASSILRTGRDTQYF.

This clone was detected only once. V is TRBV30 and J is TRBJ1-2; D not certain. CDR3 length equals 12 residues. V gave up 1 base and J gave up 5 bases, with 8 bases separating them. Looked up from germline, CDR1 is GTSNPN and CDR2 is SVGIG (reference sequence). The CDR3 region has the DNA TGTGCCTGGAGTGGACACAGATATGGCTACACCTTC. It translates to CAWSGHRYGYTF.

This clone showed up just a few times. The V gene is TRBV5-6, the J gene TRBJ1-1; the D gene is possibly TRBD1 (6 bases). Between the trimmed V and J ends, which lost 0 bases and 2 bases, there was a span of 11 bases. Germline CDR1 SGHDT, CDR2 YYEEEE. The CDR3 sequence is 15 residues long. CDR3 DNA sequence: TGTGCCAGCAGCTTGGGCACAGGGCCTAACACTGAAGCTTTCTTT. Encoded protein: CASSLGTGPNTEAFF.

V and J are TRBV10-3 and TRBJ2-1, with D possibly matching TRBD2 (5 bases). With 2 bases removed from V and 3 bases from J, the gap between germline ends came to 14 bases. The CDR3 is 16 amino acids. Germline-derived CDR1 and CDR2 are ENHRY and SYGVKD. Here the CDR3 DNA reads TGTGCCATCAGTGAGGCAACGGGGTATCTCTACAATGAGCAGTTCTTC. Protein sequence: CAISEATGYLYNEQFF.

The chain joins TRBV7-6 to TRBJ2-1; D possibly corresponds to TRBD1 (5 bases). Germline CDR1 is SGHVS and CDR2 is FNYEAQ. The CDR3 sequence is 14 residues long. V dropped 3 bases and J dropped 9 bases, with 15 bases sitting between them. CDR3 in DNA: TGTGCCAGCAGCTTTGTTTCGACAGAGAGTGAGCAGTTCTTC. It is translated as CASSFVSTESEQFF. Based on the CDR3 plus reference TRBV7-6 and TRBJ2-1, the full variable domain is GAGVSQSPRYKVTKRGQDVALRCDPISGHVSLYWYRQALGQGPEFLTYFNYEAQQDKSGLPNDRFSAERPEGSISTLTIQRTEQRDSAMYRCASSFVSTESEQFFGPGTRLTVL.

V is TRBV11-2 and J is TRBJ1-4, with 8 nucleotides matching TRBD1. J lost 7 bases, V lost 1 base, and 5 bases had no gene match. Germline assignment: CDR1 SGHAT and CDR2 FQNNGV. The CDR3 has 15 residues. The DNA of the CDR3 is TGTGCCAGCAGCTTAGCGGCGGACAGGGTTGAAAAACTGTTTTTT. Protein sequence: CASSLAADRVEKLFF.

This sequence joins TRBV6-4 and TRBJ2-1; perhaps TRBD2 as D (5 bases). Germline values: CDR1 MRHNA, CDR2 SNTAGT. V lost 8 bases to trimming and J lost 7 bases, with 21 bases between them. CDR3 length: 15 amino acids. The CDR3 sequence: CASSLAWGEGNEQFF. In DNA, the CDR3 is TGTGCCAGCTCTCTGGCGTGGGGAGAAGGAAATGAGCAGTTCTTC.

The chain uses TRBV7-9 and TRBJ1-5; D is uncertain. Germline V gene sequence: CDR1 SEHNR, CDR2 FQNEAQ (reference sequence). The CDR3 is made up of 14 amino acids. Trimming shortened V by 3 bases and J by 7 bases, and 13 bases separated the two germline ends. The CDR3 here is CASSLISRPQPQHF. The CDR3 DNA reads TGTGCCAGCAGCTTGATCTCCAGGCCCCAGCCCCAGCATTTT.

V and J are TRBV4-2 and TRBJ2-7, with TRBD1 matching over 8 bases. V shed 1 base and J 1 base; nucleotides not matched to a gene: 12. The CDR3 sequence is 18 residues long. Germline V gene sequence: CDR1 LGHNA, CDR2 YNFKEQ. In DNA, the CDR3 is TGTGCCAGCAGCCAAGGGGACAGGCGATCCCTTCCTTCCTACGAGCAGTACTTC. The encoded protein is CASSQGDRRSLPSYEQYF.

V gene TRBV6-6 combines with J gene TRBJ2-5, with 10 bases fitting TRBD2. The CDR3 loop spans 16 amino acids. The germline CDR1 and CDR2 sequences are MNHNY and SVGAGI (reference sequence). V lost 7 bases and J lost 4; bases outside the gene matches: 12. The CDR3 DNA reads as TGTGCCAGCAAGCAGAGCGGGGGGGCTTTCACAGAGACCCAGTACTTC. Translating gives CASKQSGGAFTETQYF.

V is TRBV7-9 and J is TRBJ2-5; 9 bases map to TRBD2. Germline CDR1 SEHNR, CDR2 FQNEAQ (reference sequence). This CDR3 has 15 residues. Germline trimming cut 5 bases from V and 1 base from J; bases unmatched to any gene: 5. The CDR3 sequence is CASSKTGLAQETQYF. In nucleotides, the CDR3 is TGTGCCAGCAGCAAAACGGGACTAGCCCAAGAGACCCAGTACTTC. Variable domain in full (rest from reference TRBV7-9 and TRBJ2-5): DTGVSQNPRHKITKRGQNVTFRCDPISEHNRLYWYRQTLGQGPEFLTYFQNEAQLEKSRLLSDRFSAERPKGSFSTLEIQRTEQGDSAMYLCASSKTGLAQETQYFGPGTRLLVL.

In DNA form, the CDR3 reads TGTGCCAGCAGCTCGACGGGTGCCAAAAACATTCAGTACTTC. Amino acid sequence: CASSSTGAKNIQYF. V gene TRBV9 combines with J gene TRBJ2-4, with D hard to call. This CDR3 has 14 residues. Trimming pared 4 bases from V and 1 base from J, leaving 9 bases between. Per germline, CDR1 SGDLS and CDR2 YYNGEE.

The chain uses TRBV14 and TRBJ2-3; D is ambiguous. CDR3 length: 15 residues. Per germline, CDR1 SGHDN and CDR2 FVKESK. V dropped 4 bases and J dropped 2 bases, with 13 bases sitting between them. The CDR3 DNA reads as TGTGCCAGCAGCCCACTGGACGGGTTCACAGATACGCAGTATTTT. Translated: CASSPLDGFTDTQYF.

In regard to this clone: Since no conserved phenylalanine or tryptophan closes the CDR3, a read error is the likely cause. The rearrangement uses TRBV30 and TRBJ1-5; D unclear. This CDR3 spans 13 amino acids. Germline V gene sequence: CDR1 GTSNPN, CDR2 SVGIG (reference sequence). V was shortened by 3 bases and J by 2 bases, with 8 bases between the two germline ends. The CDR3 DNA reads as TGTGCCTGGAGCGTCCGGGGCAATCAGCCCCAGCATCTT. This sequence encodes CAWSVRGNQPQHL.

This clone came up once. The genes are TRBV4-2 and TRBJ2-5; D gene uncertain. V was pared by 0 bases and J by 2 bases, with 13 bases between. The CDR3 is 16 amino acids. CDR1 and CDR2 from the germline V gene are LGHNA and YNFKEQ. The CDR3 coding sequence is TGTGCCAGCAGCCAAGATCATATCTCCGGACAAGAGACCCAGTACTTC. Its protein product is CASSQDHISGQETQYF.

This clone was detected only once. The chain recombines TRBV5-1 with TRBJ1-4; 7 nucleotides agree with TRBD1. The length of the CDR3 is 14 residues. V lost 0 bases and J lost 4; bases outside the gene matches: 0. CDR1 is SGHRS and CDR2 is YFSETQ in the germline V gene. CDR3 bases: TGCGCCAGCAGCTTGGGACAGGGTAATGAAAAACTGTTTTTT. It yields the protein CASSLGQGNEKLFF.

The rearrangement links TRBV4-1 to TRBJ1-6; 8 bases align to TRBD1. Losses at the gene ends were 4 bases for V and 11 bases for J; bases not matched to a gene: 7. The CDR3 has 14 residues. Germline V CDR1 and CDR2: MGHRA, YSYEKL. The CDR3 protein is CASSPRQGFTPLHF. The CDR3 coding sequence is TGCGCCAGCAGCCCTCGACAGGGGTTTACACCCCTCCACTTT.

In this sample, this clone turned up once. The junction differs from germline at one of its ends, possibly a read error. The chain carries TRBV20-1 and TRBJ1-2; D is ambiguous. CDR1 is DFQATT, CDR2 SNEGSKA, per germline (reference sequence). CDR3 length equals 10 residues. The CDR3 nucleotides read TGCAGTGCTAGAACAGTCAACCTAAGCTTC. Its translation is CSARTVNLSF.